What follows describes a single T cell receptor beta chain. Its antigen is unidentified. These data belong to a study of metastatic and nonmetastatic thyroid tumors. The overall study: The study looked at repertoires side by side in blood and in tumor or nodule tissue from malignant and benign thyroid patients.

The entire patient cohort was treatment-naive prior to thyroid surgery. As originally analysed: A classifier of distant metastasis in papillary thyroid cancer was built from CDR3 differences (across clinicopathological groups). TCRdb reprocessed the PCR reads via MiXCR. These V and J calls are TCRdb output, not the study's own analysis. The sample lists roughly 12,000 clones, around a fifth occurring once. The V gene end was trimmed by 6 bases and the J gene end by 6 bases; junction bases not matched to a gene: 8. The CDR3 sequence is 14 residues long. The germline V gene encodes CDR1 SGHTA and CDR2 FQGNSA. Study-wide findings and caveats: It was reported that TCR beta diversity was significantly higher in malignant thyroid tumors than benign nodules, in blood and tumor.

The receptor comes from a female donor with papillary thyroid cancer or a benign thyroid nodule (not recorded which). Some clones in this sample may be carry-over from other donors' samples. The material sequenced was adjacent normal tissue. The rearrangement uses TRBV7-2 and TRBJ2-3; 8 bases agree with TRBD1. The CDR3 here is CASRLGQGGDTQYF. The CDR3 DNA follows: TGTGCCAGCAGGCTCGGACAGGGAGGTGATACGCAGTATTTT.